Listed below are T cell receptor beta chains from one sample, sequenced in a study of blood T cell repertoires in COVID-19. Repertoires were generated with immunoSEQ multiplex PCR, while TCRdb's copy carries only in-frame clones and drops some. The data show under 100,000 clones, around 86% seen once. What was sequenced was peripheral blood. These receptors originate from a man aged 55 to 70 with COVID-19, enrolled during active disease. CDR3s include the opening cysteine and the closing phenylalanine or tryptophan. The order of the fields is D gene, V gene, J gene, CDR3 protein, CDR3 DNA. The D gene is left open where the match is weak.

d_call: -; v_call: TRBV5-1; j_call: TRBJ2-1; cdr3_aa: CASSFGGVSDEQFF; cdr3_nt: TGCGCCAGCAGCTTTGGAGGGGTAAGCGATGAGCAGTTCTTC
d_call: -; v_call: TRBV2; j_call: TRBJ1-5; cdr3_aa: CASSELIGQSNQPQHF; cdr3_nt: TGTGCCAGCAGTGAATTAATCGGACAGAGTAATCAGCCCCAGCATTTT
d_call: -; v_call: TRBV7-8; j_call: TRBJ2-5; cdr3_aa: CASSSRQLQETQYF; cdr3_nt: TGTGCCAGCAGCTCCCGACAACTCCAAGAGACCCAGTACTTC
d_call: -; v_call: TRBV6-1; j_call: TRBJ1-2; cdr3_aa: CASSESGRDGYTF; cdr3_nt: TGTGCCAGCAGTGAGTCCGGGCGGGATGGCTACACCTTC
d_call: TRBD1; v_call: TRBV27; j_call: TRBJ2-1; cdr3_aa: CASSRDSDNEQFF; cdr3_nt: TGTGCCAGCAGTCGGGACAGCGACAATGAGCAGTTCTTC
d_call: TRBD1; v_call: TRBV5-6; j_call: TRBJ2-3; cdr3_aa: CASSWDRVTDTQYF; cdr3_nt: TGTGCCAGCAGCTGGGACAGGGTAACAGATACGCAGTATTTT
d_call: TRBD1; v_call: TRBV29-1; j_call: TRBJ1-2; cdr3_aa: CSVEDGDRGTGYTF; cdr3_nt: TGCAGCGTTGAAGATGGAGACAGGGGAACTGGCTACACCTTC
d_call: TRBD1; v_call: TRBV4-1; j_call: TRBJ1-2; cdr3_aa: CASSPRDSGSYGYTF; cdr3_nt: TGCGCCAGCAGCCCGAGGGACAGTGGGTCCTATGGCTACACCTTC
d_call: -; v_call: TRBV9; j_call: TRBJ1-6; cdr3_aa: CASSVEAGARDNSPLHF; cdr3_nt: TGTGCCAGCAGCGTAGAGGCGGGGGCTAGGGATAATTCACCCCTCCACTTT
d_call: TRBD1; v_call: TRBV19; j_call: TRBJ2-7; cdr3_aa: CASSGTAASEQYF; cdr3_nt: TGTGCCAGTTCCGGGACAGCCGCCAGCGAGCAGTACTTC
d_call: TRBD2; v_call: TRBV6-2/TRBV6-3; j_call: TRBJ2-5; cdr3_aa: CASSYRVVGLAGGETQYF; cdr3_nt: TGTGCCAGCAGTTACCGGGTCGTGGGACTAGCGGGAGGAGAGACCCAGTACTTC
d_call: TRBD1; v_call: TRBV7-6; j_call: TRBJ2-7; cdr3_aa: CASSRILGQGNDEQYF; cdr3_nt: TGTGCCAGCAGCCGTATTTTGGGACAGGGAAACGACGAGCAGTACTTC
d_call: -; v_call: TRBV5-5; j_call: TRBJ2-2; cdr3_aa: CASSVETGRGTGELFF; cdr3_nt: TGTGCCAGCAGCGTGGAGACAGGTCGGGGTACCGGGGAGCTGTTTTTT
d_call: TRBD2; v_call: TRBV13; j_call: TRBJ2-1; cdr3_aa: CASSLGGRGYNEQFF; cdr3_nt: TGTGCCAGCAGCTTAGGCGGGAGGGGATACAATGAGCAGTTCTTC
d_call: -; v_call: TRBV12-3/TRBV12-4; j_call: TRBJ2-1; cdr3_aa: CASSWGEDEQFF; cdr3_nt: TGTGCCAGCAGCTGGGGGGAGGATGAGCAGTTCTTC
d_call: TRBD1; v_call: TRBV27; j_call: TRBJ1-5; cdr3_aa: CASSSSPTGSSNQPQHF; cdr3_nt: TGTGCCAGCAGTTCCTCCCCGACAGGGTCTAGCAATCAGCCCCAGCATTTT
d_call: TRBD2; v_call: TRBV19; j_call: TRBJ2-3; cdr3_aa: CASSTRLAGVPDTQYF; cdr3_nt: TGTGCCAGTAGTACCAGACTAGCGGGAGTGCCAGATACGCAGTATTTT
d_call: -; v_call: TRBV5-4; j_call: TRBJ1-3; cdr3_aa: CASSHRADYSGNTIYF; cdr3_nt: TGTGCCAGCAGCCACAGAGCGGATTACTCTGGAAACACCATATATTTT
d_call: -; v_call: TRBV19; j_call: TRBJ1-2; cdr3_aa: CASSIDTSFELSYGYTF; cdr3_nt: TGTGCCAGTAGTATAGACACCTCTTTCGAATTGAGCTATGGCTACACCTTC
d_call: -; v_call: TRBV7-2; j_call: TRBJ2-3; cdr3_aa: CASSNSFAGLDTQYF; cdr3_nt: TGTGCCAGCAGCAATAGCTTTGCAGGACTAGATACGCAGTATTTT
d_call: -; v_call: TRBV1; j_call: TRBJ1-2; cdr3_aa: CTSSQSPEDNYGYTF; cdr3_nt: TGCACCAGCAGCCAAAGCCCGGAGGACAACTATGGCTACACCTTC
d_call: TRBD2; v_call: TRBV29-1; j_call: TRBJ2-1; cdr3_aa: CSVELAGEYNEQFF; cdr3_nt: TGCAGCGTTGAACTAGCGGGAGAGTACAATGAGCAGTTCTTC
d_call: -; v_call: TRBV19; j_call: TRBJ1-1; cdr3_aa: CASSTTQGKAFF; cdr3_nt: TGTGCCAGTAGTACGACACAGGGAAAAGCTTTCTTT
d_call: -; v_call: TRBV15; j_call: TRBJ2-1; cdr3_aa: CATTKRGRGNEQFF; cdr3_nt: TGTGCCACCACTAAGCGAGGGAGGGGGAATGAGCAGTTCTTC
d_call: -; v_call: TRBV28; j_call: TRBJ1-5; cdr3_aa: CASRTDNQPQHF; cdr3_nt: TGTGCCAGCAGGACAGACAATCAGCCCCAGCATTTT